Listed here are 7 T cell receptor beta chains from one sample, sequenced in a study of blood T cell repertoires in COVID-19. Assay: immunoSEQ multiplex PCR; the TCRdb copy retains only in-frame clones and omits some. The data show fewer than 300,000 clones, about 87% seen once. Input material: peripheral blood. All receptors derive from a middle-aged woman who had recovered from COVID-19.

This clone was recorded once. This chain links TRBV10-3 with TRBJ1-4; 12 bases are a match to TRBD1. Per germline, CDR1 ENHRY and CDR2 SYGVKD. The trim removed 6 bases at V and 7 bases at J, leaving 3 bases unmatched. The CDR3 consists of 14 residues. In DNA, the CDR3 is TGTGCCATCAGGGGACAGGGGGCACGTGAAAAACTGTTTTTT. It translates to CAIRGQGAREKLFF.

V gene TRBV6-5 combines with J gene TRBJ2-7; weak D call: TRBD1 (5 bases). The CDR3 loop spans 14 amino acids. Germline CDR1 is MNHEY and CDR2 is SVGAGI. Trimming took 7 bases from V and 4 from J, leaving 17 bases between them. The CDR3 protein is CASTLGGAGYEQYF. The CDR3 nucleotides are TGTGCCAGCACCTTAGGTGGGGCAGGGTACGAGCAGTACTTC.

Concerning this clone: One end of the junction is discordant with germline, which a read error may explain. The chain employs TRBV23-1 and TRBJ2-7; 7 bases match TRBD2. TRBV23-1 carries the ORF label, with uncertain function. This CDR3 spans 12 amino acids. The DNA of the CDR3 is TGCGCCAGCGGTCAGCGGGGCTACGAGCAGTACTTC. Translating it yields CASGQRGYEQYF.

Of note for this clone: Other DNA sequences in the sample encode the same CDR3. The chain uses TRBV5-6 and TRBJ1-2; D gene ambiguous. The CDR3 runs 12 residues. V lost 0 bases to trimming and J lost 7 bases, with 7 bases between them. Germline V gene data show CDR1 as SGHDT and CDR2 as YYEEEE. The CDR3 region is CASSLDRSGYTF. Written as DNA, the CDR3 is TGTGCCAGCAGCTTGGATAGGAGTGGCTACACCTTC.

This rearrangement joins TRBV11-2 to TRBJ1-6, with a tentative D call TRBD1 (5 bases). The V gene's germline CDR1 is SGHAT and CDR2 FQNNGV. The germline V and J ends were trimmed by 5 bases and 8 bases, with 16 bases remaining between them. The CDR3 covers 15 residues. The CDR3 sequence is CASSPGGSGDSPLHF. CDR3 DNA: TGTGCCAGCAGCCCCGGGGGGTCCGGGGATTCACCCCTCCACTTT.

Remarks on this clone: One end of the junction is discordant with germline, which a read error may explain. The rearrangement links TRBV2 to TRBJ2-2; 7 bases agree with TRBD2. The germline V gene encodes CDR1 SNHLY and CDR2 FYNNEI. CDR3 length equals 15 residues. CDR3 DNA sequence: TGTGCCAGCAGGGAAGGCGGGGGTGGCACCGGGGAGCTGTTTTTT. This translates into CASREGGGGTGELFF.

This clone was observed a single time. The chain recombines TRBV11-3 with TRBJ2-2; 7 positions agree with TRBD2. CDR1 is SGHNT and CDR2 is YENEEA in the germline V gene. V lost 8 bases to trimming and J lost 6 bases; unmatched junction nucleotides: 6. The CDR3 covers 13 residues. The DNA for the CDR3 is TGTGCCAGCTCCTGTGCGGGGGCCGGGGAGCTGTTTTTT. It is translated as CASSCAGAGELFF. The full variable domain, its missing parts supplied by reference TRBV11-3 and TRBJ2-2, is EAGVVQSPRYKIIEKKQPVAFWCNPISGHNTLYWYLQNLGQGPELLIRYENEEAVDDSQLPKDRFSAERLKGVDSTLKIQPAELGDSAVYLCASSCAGAGELFFGEGSRLTVL.